This T cell receptor beta chain was recorded in a study of T cell responses to AZD1222 COVID-19 vaccine. Trimming took off 6 bases at V and 1 base at J, with 14 bases between the two ends. Germline CDR1 SGHAT, CDR2 FQNNGV. CDR3 length: 15 amino acids. Clones were read by immunoSEQ multiplex PCR, and TCRdb kept only the in-frame ones, dropping some. This table holds 95,000 to 100,000 clones, about 86% found once. The V call is TRBV11-2, the J call TRBJ2-3, with no clear D. The source is an adult in good health. The material was peripheral blood, obtained on day 0 of AZD1222 vaccination. The CDR3 sequence is CASRGLSGRTDTQYF. The CDR3 region has the DNA TGTGCCAGCAGAGGCCTGAGTGGCCGCACAGATACGCAGTATTTT.